Presented here are 30 T cell receptor beta chains from one specimen sequenced in a study of blood T cells in healthy people across ages. It was with a sample-barcoded 5' primer and a J-beta primer mix that a second PCR of roughly 7 to 12 cycles was run. TCRdb re-derived calls from the 5' RACE reads in MiXCR, one entry per CDR3 protein. The data contain 750,000 to 1,000,000 distinct CDR3 sequences, 25% to 35% of them singletons. This sample was shared with a second study, whose subject was T cells of mothers and their children.

The sequenced sample was blood. All receptors come from a woman aged 40-49 years in good health.

The J gene is TRBJ1-1, the V gene TRBV6-5; D not resolved. Germline V gives CDR1 MNHEY, CDR2 SVGAGI. V was shortened by 5 bases and J by 2 bases, with 9 bases between the two germline ends. CDR3 length equals 13 residues. The CDR3 loop reads CASSHRANTEAFF. CDR3 sequence (DNA): TGTGCCAGCAGTCACCGGGCCAACACTGAAGCTTTCTTT.

This chain links TRBV5-6 with TRBJ2-1; D is uncertain. The CDR3 runs to 13 residues. V shed 3 bases and J shed 7 bases, with 11 bases lying between them. Germline V gene sequence: CDR1 SGHDT, CDR2 YYEEEE. The CDR3 DNA reads as TGTGCCAGCAGCTGGATGCCCCGAAATGAGCAGTTCTTC. It specifies CASSWMPRNEQFF.

A remark on this clonotype: This sequence may be a read error, since a much larger clone differs from it by one base. This chain's CDR3 is CASSLTTDTYEQFF. The CDR3 DNA reads TGTGCCAGCAGCCTGACGACAGATACCTACGAGCAGTTCTTC. V gene TRBV7-3 combines with J gene TRBJ2-7, with a weak D call TRBD1 (5 bases). The tail of the sequence fits TRBJ2-1 better, so the J call may be wrong. Germline CDR1 and CDR2: SGHTA and FQGTGA. The CDR3 has 14 amino acids.

This clonotype was observed a handful of times. The rearrangement joins TRBV7-8 to TRBJ2-7; D is unclear. The CDR3 sequence is 16 residues long. The ends were cut back, 1 base at V and 4 bases at J, with 17 bases in the middle. Germline V gene lookup returns CDR1 SGHVS and CDR2 FQNEAQ. The CDR3 region is CASSLGRVHGTYEQYF. CDR3 DNA: TGTGCCAGCAGCTTAGGTAGAGTGCACGGAACTTACGAGCAGTACTTC. The full variable domain, rest sourced from reference TRBV7-8 and TRBJ2-7, is GAGVSQSPRYKVAKRGQDVALRCDPISGHVSLFWYQQALGQGPEFLTYFQNEAQLDKSGLPSDRFFAERPEGSVSTLKIQRTQQEDSAVYLCASSLGRVHGTYEQYFGPGTRLTVT.

This clonotype was found a few times. The J gene is TRBJ2-1, the V gene TRBV6-1; TRBD2 agrees at 9 bases. Germline loops: CDR1 MNHNS, CDR2 SASEGT. This CDR3 is 18 amino acids long. J gave up 6 bases and V 7 bases, and 19 bases lay outside the gene matches. The CDR3 sequence is CASTDTGRTGTSINEQFF. DNA of the CDR3: TGTGCCAGCACTGATACCGGACGGACCGGGACTAGCATCAATGAGCAGTTCTTC.

This clonotype was detected only a few times. The gene calls are TRBV6-2 or TRBV6-3 and TRBJ2-5; D is unclear. The V end lost 0 bases, the J end lost 0 bases, and 20 bases lay between the germline ends. Germline loops: CDR1 MNHEY, CDR2 SVGEGT. The CDR3 is 19 amino acids. CDR3 coding DNA: TGTGCCAGCAGTTACTCGACGGGCACACCGACAAGAAACCAAGAGACCCAGTACTTC. It yields the protein CASSYSTGTPTRNQETQYF.

Only a few counts were recorded for this clonotype. The V and J genes are TRBV2 and TRBJ1-2, with a weak D call TRBD1 (5 bases). The CDR3 extends over 15 amino acids. Trimming cost V 5 bases and J 1 base, with 14 bases left between them. Germline CDR1 reads SNHLY; CDR2 reads FYNNEI. The CDR3 bases are TGTGCCAGCAGTCCCGCCGGACAAATTAACTATGGCTACACCTTC. Encoded protein: CASSPAGQINYGYTF.

This clonotype was picked up many times. The chain carries TRBV29-1 and TRBJ1-2; D remains unclear. Germline V gene lookup returns CDR1 SQVTM and CDR2 ANQGSEA. V was pared by 6 bases and J by 4 bases, with 15 bases between. This CDR3 is 13 amino acids long. The CDR3 nucleotides are TGCAGCGTCCAGAAGGAGACACGCTATGGCTACACCTTC. Translation gives CSVQKETRYGYTF.

The rearrangement joins TRBV20-1 to TRBJ2-7; unclear D gene. Gene TRBJ2-5 matches the end of the DNA better, so the J call may be wrong. CDR1 is DFQATT, CDR2 SNEGSKA, per germline (reference sequence). This CDR3 has 15 residues. The CDR3 loop is CSARDSQELRETQYF. The DNA of the CDR3 is TGCAGTGCTAGAGATTCCCAGGAGCTCAGAGAGACCCAGTACTTC.

This clonotype was counted ten times or more. The V and J genes are TRBV6-6 and TRBJ2-7; D possibly corresponds to TRBD2 (6 bases). Germline CDR1 and CDR2: MNHNY and SVGAGI (reference sequence). This CDR3 region has 15 residues. V was trimmed by 0 bases and J by 2 bases, leaving 11 bases between them. DNA of the CDR3: TGTGCCAGCAGTTACTCAAAAGCGGGCGCCTACGAGCAGTACTTC. Its protein product is CASSYSKAGAYEQYF.

The chain links TRBV20-1 to TRBJ2-3, with D hard to call. The germline gives CDR1 DFQATT, CDR2 SNEGSKA (reference sequence). V was pared by 3 bases and J by 1 base, with 11 bases between. The CDR3 runs to 14 residues. Here the CDR3 reads CSASGPPRTDTQYF. The CDR3 region has the DNA TGCAGTGCTAGTGGTCCACCACGCACAGATACGCAGTATTTT.

This clonotype appeared a few times. A single base separates this from a much larger clone, so it may be a read error. The chain joins TRBV7-6 to TRBJ2-7, with D possibly being TRBD1 (6 bases). Per germline, CDR1 SGHVS and CDR2 FNYEAQ. The CDR3 is 14 amino acids. V lost 5 bases and J lost 3, with 14 bases in between. The CDR3: CASSPQGTCYEQYF. In nucleotides, the CDR3 is TGTGCCAGCAGCCCACAGGGTACGTGCTACGAGCAGTACTTC.

The chain employs TRBV5-4 and TRBJ1-1; 8 nucleotides line up with TRBD1. This CDR3 contains 15 residues. Germline V gene data show CDR1 as SGHNT and CDR2 as YYREEE (reference sequence). V was clipped by 5 bases and J by 1 base; unmatched bases: 7. The CDR3 DNA sequence: TGTGCCAGCAGTCCAGTCAGGGGGCCGAACACTGAAGCTTTCTTT. Residues: CASSPVRGPNTEAFF. The variable domain in full, with the rest retrieved from reference TRBV5-4 and TRBJ1-1, is ETGVTQSPTHLIKTRGQQVTLRCSSQSGHNTVSWYQQALGQGPQFIFQYYREEENGRGNFPPRFSGLQFPNYSSELNVNALELDDSALYLCASSPVRGPNTEAFFGQGTRLTVV.

This clonotype was found a few times. This sequence may be a read error, since a much larger clone differs from it by one base. J is TRBJ2-1 and V is TRBV12-3 or TRBV12-4; tentative D call: TRBD2 (6 bases). The end of the DNA fits TRBJ2-7 better, so the J call may be wrong. The CDR3 length is 15 residues. The CDR3 nucleotides read TGTGCCAGCAGCCTCCGGGACTTCTCCTACAATGAGCAGTACTTC. This gives the protein CASSLRDFSYNEQYF.

Note on this clonotype: This could be a read error, since a much larger clone is one nucleotide away. The chain links TRBV4-1 to TRBJ2-5; TRBD2 is a possible D gene (7 bases). Trimming cost V 4 bases and J 11 bases, with 23 bases left between them. The CDR3 sequence is 15 residues long. Germline lookup yields CDR1 MGHRA and CDR2 YSYEKL. The DNA for the CDR3 is TGCGCCAGCAGCCGGACTGAGGGGGGGCTTGATGAGCAGTACTTC. This sequence encodes CASSRTEGGLDEQYF.

This clonotype showed up many times. This sequence joins TRBV28 and TRBJ1-5; D uncertain. Per the germline V gene, CDR1 is MDHEN and CDR2 is SYDVKM. V gave up 5 bases and J gave up 7 bases, with 12 bases separating them. This CDR3 is 13 amino acids long. In nucleotides, the CDR3 is TGTGCCAGCAGTCGCCCCTTGGGACAGCCCCAGCATTTT. It yields the protein CASSRPLGQPQHF.

A few counts support this clonotype. The chain combines TRBV28 with TRBJ2-7; 13 bases line up with TRBD2. CDR3 size: 16 residues. V lost 6 bases and J lost 7; bases outside the gene matches: 12. The germline V gene has CDR1 MDHEN and CDR2 SYDVKM. CDR3 residues: CASSPEVRTSGGEQYF. The CDR3 DNA sequence: TGTGCCAGCAGCCCCGAGGTCAGGACTAGCGGGGGTGAGCAGTACTTC. Looking up the rest from reference TRBV28 and TRBJ2-7 gives the full variable domain: DVKVTQSSRYLVKRTGEKVFLECVQDMDHENMFWYRQDPGLGLRLIYFSYDVKMKEKGDIPEGYSVSREKKERFSLILESASTNQTSMYLCASSPEVRTSGGEQYFGPGTRLTVT.

Here the CDR3 reads CASSPHRQGGSEKLFF. The CDR3 coding sequence is TGTGCCAGCAGTCCACATCGACAGGGGGGATCTGAAAAACTGTTTTTT. V and J are TRBV12-3 or TRBV12-4 and TRBJ1-4; TRBD1 matches 9 bases. This CDR3 is 16 amino acids long. J gave up 7 bases and V 5 bases, and 11 bases lay outside the gene matches.

CDR3 protein: CASSSHTRGVIGLGADTQYF. CDR3 coding DNA: TGTGCCAGCAGTTCACACACCCGTGGAGTCATAGGGTTGGGAGCGGATACGCAGTATTTT. The chain is built from TRBV12-3 or TRBV12-4 and TRBJ2-3; weak D call: TRBD2 (5 bases). The CDR3 is 20 residues long. The V and J ends lost 4 bases and 6 bases respectively, with 32 bases between them.

This clonotype was recorded many times. A read error may account for a junction end that differs from germline. This chain links TRBV7-7 with TRBJ2-6; a weak D match, TRBD2 (5 bases). CDR3 size: 16 residues. Germline CDR1 SSHAT, CDR2 FNYEAQ (reference sequence). The CDR3 DNA reads TGTGCTAGCAGCTTAGGGAGTCGCTCTGGGGCCAACGTCCTGACTTTC. Residues: CASSLGSRSGANVLTF.

This clonotype was counted ten times or more. The J gene is TRBJ2-1, the V gene TRBV4-1; D might be TRBD2 (6 bases). The germline CDR1 and CDR2 sequences are MGHRA and YSYEKL. V lost 6 bases to trimming and J lost 9 bases, with 15 bases between them. The CDR3 totals 13 residues. CDR3 in amino acids: CASRGLSGSEQFF. The DNA for the CDR3 is TGCGCCAGCAGAGGACTCTCCGGGAGTGAGCAGTTCTTC.

This clonotype came up once. Since a much larger clone is just one base distant, this may be a read error. No conserved phenylalanine or tryptophan is present at the end of the CDR3, so a read error is the likely explanation. This rearrangement joins TRBV20-1 to TRBJ2-3, with D perhaps TRBD1 or TRBD2 (5 bases each). The CDR3 loop spans 14 amino acids. Germline CDR1 DFQATT, CDR2 SNEGSKA (reference sequence). V gave up 1 base and J gave up 4 bases, with 12 bases separating them. The CDR3 DNA follows: TGCAGTGCTAGAGTGAGGGGTCTGGCAGATACGCAGTATGTT. Its translation: CSARVRGLADTQYV.

This clonotype was picked up a small number of times. The chain combines TRBV6-5 with TRBJ1-6; D is uncertain. CDR1 and CDR2 (germline): MNHEY, SVGAGI. Trimming removed 4 bases at V and 10 bases at J, with 11 bases between. The CDR3 is 13 amino acids. Written as DNA, the CDR3 is TGTGCCAGCAGTTCGGGCCCGGGGTCACCCCTCCACTTT. Residues: CASSSGPGSPLHF.

Regarding this clonotype: A much bigger clone sits one base away, suggesting this may be a read error. The chain recombines TRBV28 with TRBJ2-5; D assignment may be TRBD1 or TRBD2 (5 bases each). The germline V gene encodes CDR1 MDHEN and CDR2 SYDVKM. V was shortened by 2 bases and J by 4 bases, with 17 bases between the two germline ends. CDR3 length: 16 amino acids. The DNA of the CDR3 is TGTGCCAGCAGTTTAATAGTTGTCCGGGGACGAGAGACCCAGTACTTC. Translation: CASSLIVVRGRETQYF.

This clonotype was seen at least ten times. This chain joins TRBV5-1 and TRBJ2-7; D may be TRBD2 (5 bases). This CDR3 has 15 amino acids. CDR1 is SGHRS and CDR2 is YFSETQ in the germline V gene. Deletions cut 0 bases from V and 2 bases from J, with 12 bases between. This CDR3 is CASSLGFTSTYEQYF. In DNA form, the CDR3 reads TGCGCCAGCAGCTTGGGGTTTACTAGTACCTACGAGCAGTACTTC.

This rearrangement joins TRBV6-6 to TRBJ1-1; D call uncertain. V was cut by 0 bases and J by 0 bases, with 8 bases left in between. This CDR3 comprises 15 residues. Germline values: CDR1 MNHNY, CDR2 SVGAGI (reference sequence). DNA for the CDR3: TGTGCCAGCAGTTACTCCGGGCGGATGAACACTGAAGCTTTCTTT. This encodes CASSYSGRMNTEAFF.

CDR3 in DNA: TGTGCCAGCTCACCAATGACAGGAGGCAATCAGCCCCAGCATTTT. Translating it yields CASSPMTGGNQPQHF. V is TRBV18 and J is TRBJ1-5; weak D call: TRBD1 (6 bases). Germline V lookup: CDR1 KGHSH, CDR2 LQKENI. This CDR3 is 15 amino acids long. V was clipped by 2 bases and J by 2 bases, with 10 bases between them.

The chain couples TRBV7-7 to TRBJ2-2; 7 positions match TRBD2. Germline V gives CDR1 SSHAT, CDR2 FNYEAQ (reference sequence). The CDR3 runs to 16 residues. The CDR3 loop is CVSSPSPAGHTGELFF. Written as DNA, the CDR3 is TGTGTTAGCAGTCCTAGCCCAGCGGGGCACACCGGGGAGCTGTTTTTT.

About this clonotype itself: This may arise from a read error, as a much more abundant clone is one base away. The chain combines TRBV7-3 with TRBJ2-1; perhaps TRBD1 as D (6 bases). Looked up from germline, CDR1 is SGHTA and CDR2 is FQGTGA. The CDR3 has 13 residues. CDR3 DNA: TGTGTCAGCAGCCGACAGGTTTCCAATGAGCAGTTCTTC. This sequence encodes CVSSRQVSNEQFF.

V is TRBV28 and J is TRBJ2-1; maybe TRBD2 (7 bases). The better agreement between TRBJ2-7 and the DNA end casts doubt on the J call. From germline, CDR1 is MDHEN and CDR2 SYDVKM. CDR3 length equals 14 residues. CDR3 region: CASSFIRGANEQYF. CDR3 DNA: TGTGCCAGCAGTTTTATTCGGGGGGCAAATGAGCAGTACTTC.